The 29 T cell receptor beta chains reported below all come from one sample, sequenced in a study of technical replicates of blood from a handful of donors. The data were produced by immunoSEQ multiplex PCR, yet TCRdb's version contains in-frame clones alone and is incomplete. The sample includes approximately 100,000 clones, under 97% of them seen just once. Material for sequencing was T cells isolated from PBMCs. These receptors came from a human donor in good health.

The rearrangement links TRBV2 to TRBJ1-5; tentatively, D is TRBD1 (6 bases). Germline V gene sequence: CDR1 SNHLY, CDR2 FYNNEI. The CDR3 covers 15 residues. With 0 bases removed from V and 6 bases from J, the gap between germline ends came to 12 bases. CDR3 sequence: CASSEALQDSQPQHF. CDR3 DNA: TGTGCCAGCAGTGAAGCGCTTCAGGACAGTCAGCCCCAGCATTTT.

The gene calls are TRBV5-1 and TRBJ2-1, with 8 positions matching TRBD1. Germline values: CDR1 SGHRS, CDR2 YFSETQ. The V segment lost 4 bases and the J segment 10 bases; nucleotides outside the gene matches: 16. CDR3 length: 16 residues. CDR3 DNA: TGCGCCAGCAGCCCGATACAGGGGGAAACGAGGGGGGAGCAGTTCTTC. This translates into CASSPIQGETRGEQFF. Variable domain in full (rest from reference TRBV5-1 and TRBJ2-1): KAGVTQTPRYLIKTRGQQVTLSCSPISGHRSVSWYQQTPGQGLQFLFEYFSETQRNKGNFPGRFSGRQFSNSRSEMNVSTLELGDSALYLCASSPIQGETRGEQFFGPGTRLTVL.

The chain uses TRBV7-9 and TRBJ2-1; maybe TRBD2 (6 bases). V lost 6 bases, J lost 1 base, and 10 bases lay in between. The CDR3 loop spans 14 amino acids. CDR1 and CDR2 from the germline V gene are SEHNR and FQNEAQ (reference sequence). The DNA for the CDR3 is TGTGCCAGCAGGCCCGGGGGTTCCTACAATGAGCAGTTCTTC. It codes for CASRPGGSYNEQFF.

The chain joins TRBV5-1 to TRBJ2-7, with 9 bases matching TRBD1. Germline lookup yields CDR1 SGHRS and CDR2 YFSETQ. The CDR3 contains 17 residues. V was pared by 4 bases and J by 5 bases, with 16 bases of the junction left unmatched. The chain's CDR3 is CASSPRVMGQGNNEQYF. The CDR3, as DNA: TGCGCCAGCAGCCCGCGAGTAATGGGACAGGGAAACAACGAGCAGTACTTC.

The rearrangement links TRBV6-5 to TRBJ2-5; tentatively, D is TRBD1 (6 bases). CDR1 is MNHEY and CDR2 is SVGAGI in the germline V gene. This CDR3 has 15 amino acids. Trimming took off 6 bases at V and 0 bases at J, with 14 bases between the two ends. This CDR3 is CASSARGLYQETQYF. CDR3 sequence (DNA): TGTGCCAGCAGCGCCAGGGGCCTGTACCAAGAGACCCAGTACTTC.

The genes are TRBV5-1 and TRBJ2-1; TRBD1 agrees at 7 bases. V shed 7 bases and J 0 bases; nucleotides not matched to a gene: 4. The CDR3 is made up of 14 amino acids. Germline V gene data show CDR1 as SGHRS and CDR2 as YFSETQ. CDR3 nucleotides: TGCGCCAGCGCAACAGGGGACTCCTACAATGAGCAGTTCTTC. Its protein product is CASATGDSYNEQFF.

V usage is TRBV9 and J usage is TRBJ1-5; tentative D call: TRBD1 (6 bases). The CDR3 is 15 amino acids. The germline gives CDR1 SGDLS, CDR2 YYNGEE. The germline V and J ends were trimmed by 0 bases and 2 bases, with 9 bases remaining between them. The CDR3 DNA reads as TGTGCCAGCAGCGTAGGGGGGGGGCGCAATCAGCCCCAGCATTTT. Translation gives CASSVGGGRNQPQHF.

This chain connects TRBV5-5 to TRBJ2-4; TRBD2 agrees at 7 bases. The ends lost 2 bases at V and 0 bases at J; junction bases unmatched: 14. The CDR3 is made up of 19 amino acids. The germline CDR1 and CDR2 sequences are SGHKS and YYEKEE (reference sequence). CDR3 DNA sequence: TGTGCCAGCAGCTTTCTAGCGGCGTCTATACTCGAAGCCAAAAACATTCAGTACTTC. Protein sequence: CASSFLAASILEAKNIQYF.

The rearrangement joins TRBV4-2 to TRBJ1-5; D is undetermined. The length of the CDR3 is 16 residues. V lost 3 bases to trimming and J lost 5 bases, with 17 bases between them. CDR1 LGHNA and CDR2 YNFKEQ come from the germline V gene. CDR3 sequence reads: CASSHESGEGYQPQHF. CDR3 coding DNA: TGTGCCAGCAGCCACGAAAGCGGGGAAGGGTATCAGCCCCAGCATTTT.

CDR3 nucleotides: TGTGCCAGCAGCTTGGGGGGACAGTTGGAAGCTTTCTTT. Translation: CASSLGGQLEAFF. The chain links TRBV5-4 to TRBJ1-1, with 7 bases lining up with TRBD1. The CDR3 extends over 13 amino acids. In germline, CDR1 is SGHNT, CDR2 YYREEE (reference sequence). The trim removed 0 bases at V and 8 bases at J, leaving 4 bases unmatched.

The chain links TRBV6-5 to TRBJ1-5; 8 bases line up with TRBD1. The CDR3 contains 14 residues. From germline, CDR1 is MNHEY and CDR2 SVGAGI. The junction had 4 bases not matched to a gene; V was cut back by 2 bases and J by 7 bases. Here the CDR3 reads CASSYRQGNQPQHF. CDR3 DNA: TGTGCCAGCAGTTACCGACAGGGGAACCAGCCCCAGCATTTT.

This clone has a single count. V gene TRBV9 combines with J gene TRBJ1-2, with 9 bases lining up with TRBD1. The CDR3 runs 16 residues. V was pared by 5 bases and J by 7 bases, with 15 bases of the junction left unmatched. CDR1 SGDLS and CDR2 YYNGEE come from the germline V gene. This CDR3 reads CASRQNSLQGAGGYTF. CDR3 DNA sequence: TGTGCCAGCAGACAAAACTCATTACAGGGGGCCGGTGGCTACACCTTC.

The CDR3 region has the DNA TGTGCCAGCAGCTTAGCAGGCAGGCCGCCCTACGAGCAGTACTTC. This gives the protein CASSLAGRPPYEQYF. The chain uses TRBV11-2 and TRBJ2-7; D unresolved. CDR3 size: 15 residues. Trimming took 1 base from V and 2 from J, leaving 12 bases between them. CDR1 SGHAT and CDR2 FQNNGV come from the germline V gene.

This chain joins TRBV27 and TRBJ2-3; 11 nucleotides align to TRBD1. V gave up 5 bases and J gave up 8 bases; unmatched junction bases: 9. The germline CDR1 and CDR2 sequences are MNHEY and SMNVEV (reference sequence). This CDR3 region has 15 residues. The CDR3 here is CASSPGTGGGVTQYF. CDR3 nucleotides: TGTGCCAGCAGTCCGGGGACAGGGGGGGGAGTTACGCAGTATTTT.

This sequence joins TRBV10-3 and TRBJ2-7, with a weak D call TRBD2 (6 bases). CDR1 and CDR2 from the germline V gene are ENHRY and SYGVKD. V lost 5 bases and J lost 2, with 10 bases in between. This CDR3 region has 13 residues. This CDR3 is CAISTGTPYEQYF. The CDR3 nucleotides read TGTGCCATCAGTACCGGGACTCCCTACGAGCAGTACTTC.

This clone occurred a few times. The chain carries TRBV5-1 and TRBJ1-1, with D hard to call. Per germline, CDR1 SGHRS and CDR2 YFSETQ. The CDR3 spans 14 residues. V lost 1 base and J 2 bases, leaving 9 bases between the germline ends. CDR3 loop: CASSLTDPNTEAFF. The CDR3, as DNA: TGCGCCAGCAGCTTGACAGACCCCAACACTGAAGCTTTCTTT.

The CDR3 sequence: CASSLATGIYTF. The CDR3 DNA is TGTGCCAGCAGCTTAGCTACAGGCATCTACACCTTC. The rearrangement links TRBV7-9 to TRBJ1-2, with D possibly being TRBD1 (5 bases). CDR1 SEHNR and CDR2 FQNEAQ come from the germline V gene (reference sequence). V lost 0 bases, J lost 10 bases, and 9 bases lay in between. The CDR3 is 12 residues long.

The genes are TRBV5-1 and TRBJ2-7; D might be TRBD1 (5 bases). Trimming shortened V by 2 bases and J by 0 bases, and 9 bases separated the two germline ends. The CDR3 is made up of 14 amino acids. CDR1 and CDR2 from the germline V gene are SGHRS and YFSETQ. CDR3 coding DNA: TGCGCCAGCAGCTTAGTGCAGGGCTCCTACGAGCAGTACTTC. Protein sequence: CASSLVQGSYEQYF.

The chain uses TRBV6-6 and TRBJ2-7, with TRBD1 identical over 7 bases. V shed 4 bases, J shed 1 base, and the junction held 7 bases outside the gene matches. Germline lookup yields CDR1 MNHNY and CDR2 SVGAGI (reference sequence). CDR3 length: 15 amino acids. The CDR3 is CASSFDRQGSYEQYF. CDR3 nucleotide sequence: TGTGCCAGCAGTTTCGACCGACAGGGATCCTACGAGCAGTACTTC.

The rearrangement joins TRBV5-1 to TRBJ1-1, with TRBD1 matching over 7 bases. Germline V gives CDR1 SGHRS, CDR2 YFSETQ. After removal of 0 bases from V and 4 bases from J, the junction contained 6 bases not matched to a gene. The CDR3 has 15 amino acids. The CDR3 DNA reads TGCGCCAGCAGCTTGGGAGACAGGGTGGGCACTGAAGCTTTCTTT. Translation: CASSLGDRVGTEAFF.

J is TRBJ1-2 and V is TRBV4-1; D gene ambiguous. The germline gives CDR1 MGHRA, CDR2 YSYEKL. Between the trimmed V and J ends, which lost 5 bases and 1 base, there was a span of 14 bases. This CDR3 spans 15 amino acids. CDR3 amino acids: CASSFNPENNYGYTF. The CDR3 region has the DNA TGCGCCAGCAGCTTCAACCCGGAGAATAACTATGGCTACACCTTC.

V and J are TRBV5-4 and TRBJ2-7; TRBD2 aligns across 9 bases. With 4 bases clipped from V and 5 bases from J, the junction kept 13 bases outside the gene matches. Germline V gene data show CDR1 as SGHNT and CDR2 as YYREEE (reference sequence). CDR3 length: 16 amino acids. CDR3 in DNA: TGTGCCAGCAGCCCCCAGGGGGGCGGGAGGGCCCACGAGCAGTACTTC. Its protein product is CASSPQGGGRAHEQYF.

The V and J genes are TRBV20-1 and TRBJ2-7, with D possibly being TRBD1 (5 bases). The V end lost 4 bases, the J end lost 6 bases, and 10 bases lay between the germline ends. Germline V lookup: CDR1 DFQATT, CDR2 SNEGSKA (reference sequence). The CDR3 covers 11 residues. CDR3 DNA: TGCAGTGCTAAACAGGTCGGCGAGCAGTACTTC. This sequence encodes CSAKQVGEQYF.

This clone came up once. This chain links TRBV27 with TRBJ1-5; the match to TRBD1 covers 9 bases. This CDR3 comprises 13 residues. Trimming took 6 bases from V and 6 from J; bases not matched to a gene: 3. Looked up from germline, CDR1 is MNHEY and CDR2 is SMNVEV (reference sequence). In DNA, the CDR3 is TGTGCCAGCAGGGGACAGGGCGGTCAGCCCCAGCATTTT. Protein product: CASRGQGGQPQHF.

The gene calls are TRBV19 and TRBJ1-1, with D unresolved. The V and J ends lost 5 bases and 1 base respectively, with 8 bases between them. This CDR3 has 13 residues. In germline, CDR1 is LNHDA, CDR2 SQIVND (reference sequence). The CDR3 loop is CASSFSENTEAFF. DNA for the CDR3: TGTGCCAGTAGTTTCTCAGAGAACACTGAAGCTTTCTTT.

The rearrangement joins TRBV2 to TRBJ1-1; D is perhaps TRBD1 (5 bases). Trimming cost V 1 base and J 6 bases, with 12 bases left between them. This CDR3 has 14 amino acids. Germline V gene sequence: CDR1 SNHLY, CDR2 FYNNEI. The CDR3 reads CASSEGQGIAEAFF. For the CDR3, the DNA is TGTGCCAGCAGTGAAGGGCAGGGCATTGCTGAAGCTTTCTTT.

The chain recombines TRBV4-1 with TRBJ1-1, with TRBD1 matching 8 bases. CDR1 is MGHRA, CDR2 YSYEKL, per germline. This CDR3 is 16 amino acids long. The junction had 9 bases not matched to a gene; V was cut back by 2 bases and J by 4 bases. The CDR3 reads CASSQPQGALSTEAFF. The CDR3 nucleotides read TGCGCCAGCAGCCAACCGCAGGGGGCCCTCAGCACTGAAGCTTTCTTT.

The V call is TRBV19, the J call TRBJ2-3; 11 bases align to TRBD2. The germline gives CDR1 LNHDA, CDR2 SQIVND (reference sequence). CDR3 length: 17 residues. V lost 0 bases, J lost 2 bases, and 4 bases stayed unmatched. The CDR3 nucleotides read TGTGCCAGTAGTATAGATCCTAGCGGGAGGCACACAGATACGCAGTATTTT. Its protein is CASSIDPSGRHTDTQYF.

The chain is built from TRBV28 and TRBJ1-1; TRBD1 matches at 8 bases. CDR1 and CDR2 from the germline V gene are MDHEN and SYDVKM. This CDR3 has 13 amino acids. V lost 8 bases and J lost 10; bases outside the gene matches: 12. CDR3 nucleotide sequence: TGTGCCAGCCGAGGACAGGGATTAAAAGGAGCTTTCTTT. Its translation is CASRGQGLKGAFF.